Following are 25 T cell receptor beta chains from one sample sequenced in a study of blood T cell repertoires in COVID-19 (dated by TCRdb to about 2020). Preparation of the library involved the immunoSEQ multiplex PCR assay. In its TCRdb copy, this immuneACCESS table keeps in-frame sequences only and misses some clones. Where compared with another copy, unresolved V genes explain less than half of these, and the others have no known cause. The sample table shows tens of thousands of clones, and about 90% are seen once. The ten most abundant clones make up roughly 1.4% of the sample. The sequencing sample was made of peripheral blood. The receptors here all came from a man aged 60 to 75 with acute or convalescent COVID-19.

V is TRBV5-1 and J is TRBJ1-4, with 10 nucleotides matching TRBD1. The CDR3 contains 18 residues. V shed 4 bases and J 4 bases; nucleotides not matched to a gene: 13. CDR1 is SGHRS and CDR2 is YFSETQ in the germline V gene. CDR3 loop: CASSPDRGYGRGNEKLFF. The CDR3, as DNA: TGCGCCAGCAGCCCGGACAGGGGGTATGGGAGAGGTAATGAAAAACTGTTTTTT.

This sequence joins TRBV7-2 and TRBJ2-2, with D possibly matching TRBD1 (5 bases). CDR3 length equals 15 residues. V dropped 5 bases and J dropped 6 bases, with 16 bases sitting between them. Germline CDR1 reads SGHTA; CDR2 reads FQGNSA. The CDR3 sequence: CASSLSLGQSGELFF. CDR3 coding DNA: TGTGCCAGCAGCCTTAGTCTGGGGCAGTCCGGGGAGCTGTTTTTT. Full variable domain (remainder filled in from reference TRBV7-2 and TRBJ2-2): GAGVSQSPSNKVTEKGKDVELRCDPISGHTALYWYRQSLGQGLEFLIYFQGNSAPDKSGLPSDRFSAERTGGSVSTLTIQRTQQEDSAVYLCASSLSLGQSGELFFGEGSRLTVL.

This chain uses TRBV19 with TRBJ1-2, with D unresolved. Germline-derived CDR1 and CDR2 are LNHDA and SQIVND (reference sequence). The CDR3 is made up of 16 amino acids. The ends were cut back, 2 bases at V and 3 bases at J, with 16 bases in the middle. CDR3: CASSISGPGVHYGYTF. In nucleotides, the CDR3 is TGTGCCAGTAGTATATCGGGTCCCGGGGTTCACTATGGCTACACCTTC.

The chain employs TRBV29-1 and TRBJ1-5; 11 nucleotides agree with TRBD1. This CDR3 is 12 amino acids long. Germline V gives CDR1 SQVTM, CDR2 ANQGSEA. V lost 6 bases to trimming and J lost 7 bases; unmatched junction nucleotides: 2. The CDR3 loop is CSVGTGGQPQHF. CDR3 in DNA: TGCAGCGTAGGGACAGGGGGACAGCCCCAGCATTTT.

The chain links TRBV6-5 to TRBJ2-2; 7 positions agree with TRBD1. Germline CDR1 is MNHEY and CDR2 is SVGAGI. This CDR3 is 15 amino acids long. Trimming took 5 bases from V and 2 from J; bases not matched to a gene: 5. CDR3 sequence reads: CASSTRGINTGELFF. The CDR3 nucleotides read TGTGCCAGCAGTACCAGGGGGATAAACACCGGGGAGCTGTTTTTT.

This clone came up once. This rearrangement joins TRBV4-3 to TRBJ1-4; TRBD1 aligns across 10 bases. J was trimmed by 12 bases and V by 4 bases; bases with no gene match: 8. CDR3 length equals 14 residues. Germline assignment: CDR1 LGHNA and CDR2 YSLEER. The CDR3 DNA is TGCGCCAGCAGCCTTCTTCCGGACAGGGGGGAACTGTTTTTT. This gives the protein CASSLLPDRGELFF.

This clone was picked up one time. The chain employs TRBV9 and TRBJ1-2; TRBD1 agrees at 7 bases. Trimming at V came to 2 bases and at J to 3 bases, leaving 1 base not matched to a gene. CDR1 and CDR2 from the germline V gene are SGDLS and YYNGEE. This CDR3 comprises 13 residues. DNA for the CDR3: TGTGCCAGCAGCGTTCAGGGGGACTATGGCTACACCTTC. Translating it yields CASSVQGDYGYTF. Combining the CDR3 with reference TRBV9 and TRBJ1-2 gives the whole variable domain DSGVTQTPKHLITATGQRVTLRCSPRSGDLSVYWYQQSLDQGLQFLIQYYNGEERAKGNILERFSAQQFPDLHSELNLSSLELGDSALYFCASSVQGDYGYTFGSGTRLTVV.

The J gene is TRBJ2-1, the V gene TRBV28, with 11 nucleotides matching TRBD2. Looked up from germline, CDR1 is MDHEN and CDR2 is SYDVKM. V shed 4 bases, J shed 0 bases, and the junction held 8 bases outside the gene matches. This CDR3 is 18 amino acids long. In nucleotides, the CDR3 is TGTGCCAGCAGTTCGACTAGCGGGACGGACTTCTCCTACAATGAGCAGTTCTTC. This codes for CASSSTSGTDFSYNEQFF.

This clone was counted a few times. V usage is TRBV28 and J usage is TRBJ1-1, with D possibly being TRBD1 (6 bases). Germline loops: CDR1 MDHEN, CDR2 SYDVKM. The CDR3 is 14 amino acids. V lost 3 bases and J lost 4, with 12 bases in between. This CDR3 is CASSLGGGSTEAFF. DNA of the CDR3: TGTGCCAGCAGTTTGGGGGGCGGGAGCACTGAAGCTTTCTTT. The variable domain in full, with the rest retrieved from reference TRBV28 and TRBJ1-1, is DVKVTQSSRYLVKRTGEKVFLECVQDMDHENMFWYRQDPGLGLRLIYFSYDVKMKEKGDIPEGYSVSREKKERFSLILESASTNQTSMYLCASSLGGGSTEAFFGQGTRLTVV.

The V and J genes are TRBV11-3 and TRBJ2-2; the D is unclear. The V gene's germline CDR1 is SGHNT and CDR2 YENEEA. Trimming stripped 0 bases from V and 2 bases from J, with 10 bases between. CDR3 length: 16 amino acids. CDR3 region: CASSLDPVLNTGELFF. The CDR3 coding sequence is TGTGCCAGCAGCTTAGACCCCGTCCTTAACACCGGGGAGCTGTTTTTT.

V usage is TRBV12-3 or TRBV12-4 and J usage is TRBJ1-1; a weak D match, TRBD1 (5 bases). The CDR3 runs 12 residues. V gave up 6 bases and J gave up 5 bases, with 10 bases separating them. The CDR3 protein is CASSQGWTEAFF. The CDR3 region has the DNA TGTGCCAGCAGCCAGGGTTGGACTGAAGCTTTCTTT.

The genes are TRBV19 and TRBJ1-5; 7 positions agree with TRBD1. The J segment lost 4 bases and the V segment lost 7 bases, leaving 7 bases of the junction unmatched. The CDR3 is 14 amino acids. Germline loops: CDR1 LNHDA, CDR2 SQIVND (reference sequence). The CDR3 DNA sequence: TGTGCCAGTAACCCGGGACAGCTAAATCAGCCCCAGCATTTT. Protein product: CASNPGQLNQPQHF.

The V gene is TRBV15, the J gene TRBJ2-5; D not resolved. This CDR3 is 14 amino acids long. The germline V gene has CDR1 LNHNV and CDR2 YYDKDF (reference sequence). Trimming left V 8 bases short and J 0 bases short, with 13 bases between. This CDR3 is CATSKVAYQETQYF. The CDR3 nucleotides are TGTGCCACCTCTAAAGTCGCGTACCAAGAGACCCAGTACTTC.

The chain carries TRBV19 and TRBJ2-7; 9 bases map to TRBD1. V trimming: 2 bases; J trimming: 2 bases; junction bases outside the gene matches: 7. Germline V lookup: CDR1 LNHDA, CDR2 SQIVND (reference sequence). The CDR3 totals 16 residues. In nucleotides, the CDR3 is TGTGCCAGTAGTATAAGGAGCGGGACAGGGCCCTACGAGCAGTACTTC. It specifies CASSIRSGTGPYEQYF.

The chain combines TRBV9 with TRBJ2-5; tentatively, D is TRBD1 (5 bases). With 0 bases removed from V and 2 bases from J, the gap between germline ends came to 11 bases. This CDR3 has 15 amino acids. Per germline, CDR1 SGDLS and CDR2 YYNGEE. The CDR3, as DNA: TGTGCCAGCAGCGTAGGCCAGGGAACACAAGAGACCCAGTACTTC. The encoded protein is CASSVGQGTQETQYF.

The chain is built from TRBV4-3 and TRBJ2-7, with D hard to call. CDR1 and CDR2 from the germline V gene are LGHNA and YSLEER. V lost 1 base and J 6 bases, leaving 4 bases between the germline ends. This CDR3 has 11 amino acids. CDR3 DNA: TGCGCCAGCAGCCAAGCCGGCGAGCAGTACTTC. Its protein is CASSQAGEQYF.

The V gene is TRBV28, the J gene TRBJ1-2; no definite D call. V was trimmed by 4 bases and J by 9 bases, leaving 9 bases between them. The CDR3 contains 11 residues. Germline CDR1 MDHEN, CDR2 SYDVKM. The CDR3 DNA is TGTGCCAGCAGTTACGGGGATAGCTACACCTTC. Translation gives CASSYGDSYTF.

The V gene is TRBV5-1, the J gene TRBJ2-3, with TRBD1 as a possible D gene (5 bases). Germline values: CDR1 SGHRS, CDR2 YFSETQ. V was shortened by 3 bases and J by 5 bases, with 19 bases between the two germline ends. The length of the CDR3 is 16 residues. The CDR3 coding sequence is TGCGCCAGCAGCTGGGCTAGTCAAGGGGTCGAAGATACGCAGTATTTT. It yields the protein CASSWASQGVEDTQYF.

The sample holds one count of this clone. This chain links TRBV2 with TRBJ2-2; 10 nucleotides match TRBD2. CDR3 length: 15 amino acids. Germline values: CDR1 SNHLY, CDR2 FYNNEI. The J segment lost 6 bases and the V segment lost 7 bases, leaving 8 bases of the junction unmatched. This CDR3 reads CASKGLAGVAGELFF. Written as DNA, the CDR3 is TGTGCCAGCAAGGGGCTAGCGGGAGTCGCCGGGGAGCTGTTTTTT.

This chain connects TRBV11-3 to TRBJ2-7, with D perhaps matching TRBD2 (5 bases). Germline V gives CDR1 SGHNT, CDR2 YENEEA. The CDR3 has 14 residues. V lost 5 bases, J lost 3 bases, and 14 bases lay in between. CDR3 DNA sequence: TGTGCCAGCAGCCTTTTCGGGGATAGCTACGAGCAGTACTTC. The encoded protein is CASSLFGDSYEQYF. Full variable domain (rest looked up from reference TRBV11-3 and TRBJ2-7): EAGVVQSPRYKIIEKKQPVAFWCNPISGHNTLYWYLQNLGQGPELLIRYENEEAVDDSQLPKDRFSAERLKGVDSTLKIQPAELGDSAVYLCASSLFGDSYEQYFGPGTRLTVT.

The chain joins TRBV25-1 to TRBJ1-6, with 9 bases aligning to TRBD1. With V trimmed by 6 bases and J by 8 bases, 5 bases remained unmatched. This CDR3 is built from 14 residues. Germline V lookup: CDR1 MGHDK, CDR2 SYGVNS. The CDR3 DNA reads TGTGCCAGCAGCGGACAGGGGCGGTATTCACCCCTCCACTTT. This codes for CASSGQGRYSPLHF.

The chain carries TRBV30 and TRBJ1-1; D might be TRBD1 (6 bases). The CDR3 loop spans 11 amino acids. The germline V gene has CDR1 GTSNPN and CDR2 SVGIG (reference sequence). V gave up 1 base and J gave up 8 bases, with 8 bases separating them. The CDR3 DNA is TGTGCCTGGAGTGCAACAGGGGAAGCTTTCTTT. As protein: CAWSATGEAFF.

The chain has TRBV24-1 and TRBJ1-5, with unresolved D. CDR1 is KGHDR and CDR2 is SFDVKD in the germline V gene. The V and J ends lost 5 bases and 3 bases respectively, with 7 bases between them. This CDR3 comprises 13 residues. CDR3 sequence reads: CATSAENNQPQHF. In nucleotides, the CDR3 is TGTGCCACCAGTGCTGAGAACAATCAGCCCCAGCATTTT.

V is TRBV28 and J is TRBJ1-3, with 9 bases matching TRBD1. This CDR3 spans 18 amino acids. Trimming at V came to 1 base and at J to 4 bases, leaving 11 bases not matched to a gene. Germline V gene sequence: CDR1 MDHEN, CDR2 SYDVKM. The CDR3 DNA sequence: TGTGCCAGCAGTTTATTCGGTCGGGGACAGGGAAGCGGAAACACCATATATTTT. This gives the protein CASSLFGRGQGSGNTIYF.

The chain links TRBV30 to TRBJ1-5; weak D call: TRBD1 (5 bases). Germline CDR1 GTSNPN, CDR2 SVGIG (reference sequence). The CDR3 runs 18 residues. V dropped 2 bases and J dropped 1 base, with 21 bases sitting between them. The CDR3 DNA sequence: TGTGCCTGGAGTCCCCCGGGCCAGGGTAGGATAAGCAATCAGCCCCAGCATTTT. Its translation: CAWSPPGQGRISNQPQHF.